The source of this TCR beta chain is a study of blood T cell repertoires in COVID-19. Per germline, CDR1 SGHAT and CDR2 FQNNGV. The junction had 11 bases not matched to a gene; V was cut back by 4 bases and J by 4 bases. The CDR3 sequence is 16 residues long. As processed by the authors: Using reference gene primer amplification, nucleated cell counts were estimated. Repertoires were generated with immunoSEQ multiplex PCR, while TCRdb's copy carries only in-frame clones and drops some. V and J calls and clone size are those listed in that table; D and trimming were worked out from the DNA. The sample records about 50,000 clones, about 90% being singletons.

This receptor was identified in a human donor in a cohort sampled during active COVID-19. This chain joins TRBV11-2 and TRBJ2-3; 7 bases line up with TRBD1. Material: peripheral blood. This chain's CDR3 is CASSSHRGRAPDTQYF. The CDR3 DNA follows: TGTGCCAGCAGCTCACATAGGGGGCGGGCCCCAGATACGCAGTATTTT.